These 4 T cell receptor beta chains were all obtained from the same sample, sequenced in a study of a mutant IDH1 vaccine in newly diagnosed glioma. Sequencing was performed with immunoSEQ multiplex PCR; in TCRdb, only in-frame clones are kept and a portion is missing. The table lists over 25,000 clones, roughly nine tenths of them singletons. Sample time point: baseline, week 1 (first vaccination visit). Treatment defined: pre-vaccination baseline after standard-of-care therapy. This specimen consisted of PBMCs, obtained from a glioma patient treated with radiotherapy, temozolomide or both. The receptor set was obtained from a woman aged 40-49 years with glioma.

This chain links TRBV4-2 with TRBJ1-5, with 7 bases fitting TRBD1. Germline trimming cut 2 bases from V and 8 bases from J; bases unmatched to any gene: 9. This CDR3 comprises 15 residues. Per germline, CDR1 LGHNA and CDR2 YNFKEQ. The DNA for the CDR3 is TGTGCCAGCAGCCAACAACTAGGGACAGTCGAGCCCCAGCATTTT. Translated: CASSQQLGTVEPQHF.

The rearrangement joins TRBV29-1 to TRBJ1-2; 10 nucleotides align to TRBD1. J was trimmed by 2 bases and V by 2 bases; bases with no gene match: 5. The length of the CDR3 is 15 residues. Germline V gene sequence: CDR1 SQVTM, CDR2 ANQGSEA. Here the CDR3 DNA reads TGCAGCGTTGAAACCGACAGGGGGCCGAACTATGGCTACACCTTC. Translation: CSVETDRGPNYGYTF.

The V and J genes are TRBV18 and TRBJ1-1, with a weak D call TRBD1 (6 bases). In germline, CDR1 is KGHSH, CDR2 LQKENI. The V gene lost 6 bases and the J gene lost 2 bases, with 13 bases spanning the gap. The CDR3 is 14 residues long. CDR3 in amino acids: CASSPDRLNTEAFF. The CDR3 DNA is TGTGCCAGCTCTCCGGACAGATTAAACACTGAAGCTTTCTTT.

This clone is a singleton in its sample. The chain couples TRBV7-8 to TRBJ1-1; the match to TRBD1 covers 7 bases. Germline assignment: CDR1 SGHVS and CDR2 FQNEAQ. The CDR3 is 18 amino acids. After removal of 0 bases from V and 10 bases from J, the junction contained 20 bases not matched to a gene. The CDR3 nucleotides are TGTGCCAGCAGCTTAGCAGAAAGCCGGGACCCCCAGGGGGGTGGAGCTTTCTTT. This codes for CASSLAESRDPQGGGAFF.